Shown below are 10 T cell receptor beta chains from a single sample sequenced in a study of shared clonotypes between healthy human individuals. TCRdb's table, derived via immunoSEQ multiplex PCR, lists solely in-frame clones and lacks some. Among nearly 1,000,000 clones listed, less than 85% were seen once. The sample was memory CD4+ T cells sorted from blood. The sample's subset: CD45RA-negative fraction. The origin of the receptors is a young man in good health.

This rearrangement joins TRBV4-3 to TRBJ2-5; 9 bases are shared with TRBD2. Per germline, CDR1 LGHNA and CDR2 YSLEER. CDR3 length: 17 residues. Unmatched junction bases numbered 5, after V lost 0 bases and J lost 0 bases. The CDR3 DNA is TGCGCCAGCAGCCAAGATCACAGCGGGAGGTACCAAGAGACCCAGTACTTC. It specifies CASSQDHSGRYQETQYF.

This chain connects TRBV7-2 to TRBJ2-5; unclear D gene. This CDR3 comprises 15 residues. Germline lookup yields CDR1 SGHTA and CDR2 FQGNSA. Deletions cut 4 bases from V and 2 bases from J, with 14 bases between. The CDR3 is CASSSSYLVQETQYF. In DNA form, the CDR3 reads TGTGCCAGCAGCTCCTCATACTTAGTACAAGAGACCCAGTACTTC.

The chain couples TRBV10-1 to TRBJ2-1, with 8 positions matching TRBD2. In germline, CDR1 is WNHNN, CDR2 SYGVQD (reference sequence). V shed 4 bases, J shed 12 bases, and the junction held 8 bases outside the gene matches. The CDR3 is made up of 13 amino acids. The CDR3, as DNA: TGCGCCAGCAGTGGCGGAGACCTAGCGGGGCAGTTCTTC. Translation gives CASSGGDLAGQFF.

This chain joins TRBV6-5 and TRBJ1-6; 9 bases align to TRBD1. In germline, CDR1 is MNHEY, CDR2 SVGAGI. The CDR3 totals 15 residues. J gave up 7 bases and V 3 bases, and 4 bases lay outside the gene matches. The CDR3 DNA follows: TGTGCCAGCAGTTATGGGACAGGGTTCAATTCACCCCTCCACTTT. Encoded protein: CASSYGTGFNSPLHF.

About this clone: The junction shows a germline mismatch at one end, possibly a read error. The chain couples TRBV7-7 to TRBJ2-6; D ambiguous. This CDR3 comprises 16 residues. CDR1 SSHAT and CDR2 FNYEAQ come from the germline V gene (reference sequence). The CDR3 DNA is TGTGCTAGCAGCCGAGGACGGTCCTCTGGGGCCAACGTCCTGACTTTC. It specifies CASSRGRSSGANVLTF.

V and J are TRBV11-2 and TRBJ2-4; D possibly uses TRBD1 or TRBD2 (5 bases each). This CDR3 spans 13 amino acids. Trimming removed 7 bases from V and 4 bases from J, with 11 bases in between. The germline V gene has CDR1 SGHAT and CDR2 FQNNGV. CDR3 residues: CASTGDGKNIQYF. The CDR3 DNA reads as TGTGCCAGCACCGGGGACGGTAAAAACATTCAGTACTTC.

The rearrangement joins TRBV6-5 to TRBJ1-6, with 8 bases fitting TRBD1. Germline V gives CDR1 MNHEY, CDR2 SVGAGI. The CDR3 spans 15 residues. J was trimmed by 7 bases and V by 6 bases; bases with no gene match: 8. The CDR3 DNA is TGTGCCAGCAGGGACTGGACAGGGCACAATTCACCCCTCCACTTT. Translating gives CASRDWTGHNSPLHF.

The chain couples TRBV19 to TRBJ2-5; D perhaps matches TRBD2 (6 bases). The CDR3 loop spans 13 amino acids. V was trimmed by 5 bases and J by 2 bases, leaving 9 bases between them. Germline-derived CDR1 and CDR2 are LNHDA and SQIVND (reference sequence). CDR3 residues: CASSLGLQETQYF. In nucleotides, the CDR3 is TGTGCCAGTAGTCTGGGACTGCAAGAGACCCAGTACTTC.

The chain has TRBV9 and TRBJ2-7; 10 nucleotides match TRBD1. CDR1 and CDR2 from the germline V gene are SGDLS and YYNGEE. This CDR3 has 14 amino acids. V was clipped by 3 bases and J by 2 bases; unmatched bases: 2. CDR3 in DNA: TGTGCCAGCAGCGAGGGACAGGGGACCTACGAGCAGTACTTC. Translation: CASSEGQGTYEQYF.

This clone was found once. The chain recombines TRBV30 with TRBJ2-7; D gene unclear. CDR1 and CDR2 from the germline V gene are GTSNPN and SVGIG (reference sequence). The CDR3 sequence is 13 residues long. Trimming cost V 0 bases and J 2 bases, with 8 bases left between them. CDR3 sequence: CAWSVNPAYEQYF. In DNA, the CDR3 is TGTGCCTGGAGTGTGAACCCCGCCTACGAGCAGTACTTC.